The rows below give T cell receptor beta chains drawn from one sample of a study of cytomegalovirus exposure and HLA in healthy donors. Data came from immunoSEQ multiplex PCR; TCRdb stores just in-frame clones and leaves some out. The sample shows about 76,000 clones, 65% to 80% of them seen only once. The material sequenced was PBMCs. The receptor set was obtained from a male donor in good health and CMV-seropositive. The CDR3 runs from the conserved cysteine through the conserved F or W. Each record gives: CDR3 protein, CDR3 DNA, V gene, clone size, CDR3 length, J gene, D gene. The D gene is left open where the match is weak. Clone size appears in some rows only: once, few, many, or a class for an expanded clone.

CDR3: CASSQSSGGAGRPDTQYF
DNA: TGTGCCAGCAGTCAGTCTAGCGGGGGGGCCGGTCGCCCAGATACGCAGTATTTT
V: TRBV28
size: once
length: 18
J: TRBJ2-3
D: TRBD2

CDR3: CAWKRQGARYEQYF
DNA: TGTGCCTGGAAGAGACAGGGGGCGCGGTACGAGCAGTACTTC
V: TRBV30
size: NA
length: 14
J: TRBJ2-7
D: TRBD1

CDR3: CASITIAGTTDTQYF
DNA: TGTGCCAGCATCACGATAGCGGGAACGACAGATACGCAGTATTTT
V: TRBV21-1
size: NA
length: 15
J: TRBJ2-3
D: NA

CDR3: CASSLPGLGADTQYF
DNA: TGTGCCAGCAGTTTACCGGGACTGGGGGCAGATACGCAGTATTTT
V: TRBV27
size: NA
length: 15
J: TRBJ2-3
D: NA

CDR3: CASRAGGVSYGYTF
DNA: TGTGCCAGCAGGGCGGGGGGCGTTAGCTATGGCTACACCTTC
V: TRBV2
size: NA
length: 14
J: TRBJ1-2
D: NA

CDR3: CASSRGGELFF
DNA: TGTGCCAGCAGCCGGGGCGGGGAGCTGTTTTTT
V: TRBV5-8
size: NA
length: 11
J: TRBJ2-2
D: NA

CDR3: CASSTTGVHEQYF
DNA: TGTGCCAGCTCAACCACAGGGGTCCACGAGCAGTACTTC
V: TRBV18
size: NA
length: 13
J: TRBJ2-7
D: TRBD1

CDR3: CSAGGGEKLFF
DNA: TGCAGCGCCGGGGGAGGGGAAAAACTGTTTTTT
V: TRBV29-1
size: NA
length: 11
J: TRBJ1-4
D: NA

CDR3: CASSLGAGYNEQFF
DNA: TGTGCCAGCAGCTTAGGAGCAGGCTACAATGAGCAGTTCTTC
V: TRBV7-9
size: NA
length: 14
J: TRBJ2-1
D: NA

CDR3: CATIIAGSGNTIYF
DNA: TGTGCCACCATAATCGCAGGGTCTGGAAACACCATATATTTT
V: TRBV6-1
size: NA
length: 14
J: TRBJ1-3
D: NA

CDR3: CASSIDNGVTEAFF
DNA: TGTGCCAGTAGTATAGATAACGGGGTCACTGAAGCTTTCTTT
V: TRBV19
size: NA
length: 14
J: TRBJ1-1
D: NA

CDR3: CASRLGGGTGSYEQYF
DNA: TGTGCCAGCAGACTTGGCGGTGGGACAGGTTCCTACGAGCAGTACTTC
V: TRBV28
size: NA
length: 16
J: TRBJ2-7
D: TRBD1

CDR3: CASSSGTGGVSGANVLTF
DNA: TGTGCCAGCAGCTCTGGGACAGGGGGAGTCTCTGGGGCCAACGTCCTGACTTTC
V: TRBV7-2
size: medium-sized
length: 18
J: TRBJ2-6
D: TRBD1

CDR3: CAWSVGGSSYEQYF
DNA: TGTGCCTGGAGTGTAGGGGGAAGCTCCTACGAGCAGTACTTC
V: TRBV30
size: NA
length: 14
J: TRBJ2-7
D: NA

CDR3: CASEPGLGYEQYF
DNA: TGTGCCAGCGAACCGGGACTAGGATACGAGCAGTACTTC
V: TRBV6-5
size: few
length: 13
J: TRBJ2-7
D: TRBD2

CDR3: CASSSSSYEQYF
DNA: TGTGCCAGCTCGTCGAGCTCCTACGAGCAGTACTTC
V: TRBV18
size: NA
length: 12
J: TRBJ2-7
D: NA

CDR3: CASSQGGGSTDTQYF
DNA: TGCGCCAGCAGCCAGGGGGGAGGGAGCACAGATACGCAGTATTTT
V: TRBV4-1
size: few
length: 15
J: TRBJ2-3
D: TRBD2

CDR3: CASSLRVGTYEQYF
DNA: TGTGCCAGCAGTTTACGCGTGGGCACCTACGAGCAGTACTTC
V: TRBV27
size: NA
length: 14
J: TRBJ2-7
D: NA

CDR3: CASSFQGTNNSPLHF
DNA: TGTGCCAGCAGCTTTCAGGGGACTAATAATTCACCCCTCCACTTT
V: TRBV7-2
size: NA
length: 15
J: TRBJ1-6
D: NA

CDR3: CASRRGVAAQENTQYF
DNA: TGCGCCAGCCGCCGGGGGGTAGCGGCCCAGGAGAATACGCAGTATTTT
V: TRBV4-1
size: NA
length: 16
J: TRBJ2-3
D: TRBD2

CDR3: CASSYSKRRANSPLHF
DNA: TGTGCCAGCAGTTACTCGAAACGGAGGGCCAATTCACCCCTCCACTTT
V: TRBV6-5
size: NA
length: 16
J: TRBJ1-6
D: NA

CDR3: CASSIGWQDTEAFF
DNA: TGTGCCAGTAGTATTGGGTGGCAGGACACTGAAGCTTTCTTT
V: TRBV19
size: once
length: 14
J: TRBJ1-1
D: NA

CDR3: CASSVDLGNQPQHF
DNA: TGTGCCAGCAGCGTAGATTTAGGCAATCAGCCCCAGCATTTT
V: TRBV9
size: once
length: 14
J: TRBJ1-5
D: NA

CDR3: CASSQDEASGFREQYF
DNA: TGTGCCAGCAGCCAAGATGAGGCTAGCGGGTTCAGAGAGCAGTACTTC
V: TRBV4-2
size: NA
length: 16
J: TRBJ2-7
D: TRBD2

CDR3: CAPPVVQYF
DNA: TGTGCCCCCCCGGTTGTACAGTACTTC
V: TRBV21-1
size: NA
length: 9
J: TRBJ2-7
D: NA

CDR3: CASSGGQRTNYGYTF
DNA: TGTGCCAGCAGCGGTGGACAGCGGACTAACTATGGCTACACCTTC
V: TRBV9
size: NA
length: 15
J: TRBJ1-2
D: NA

CDR3: CASTLFENQEAFF
DNA: TGTGCCAGCACCTTATTTGAGAACCAAGAAGCTTTCTTT
V: TRBV4-2
size: NA
length: 13
J: TRBJ1-1
D: NA

CDR3: CASRFGTAVYEQYF
DNA: TGCGCCAGCAGATTCGGGACAGCGGTCTACGAGCAGTACTTC
V: TRBV5-1
size: NA
length: 14
J: TRBJ2-7
D: TRBD1

CDR3: CASSLDPGANEKLFF
DNA: TGTGCCAGCAGCTTAGATCCAGGTGCTAATGAAAAACTGTTTTTT
V: TRBV7-9
size: NA
length: 15
J: TRBJ1-4
D: NA

CDR3: CASSFGGRETQYF
DNA: TGCGCCAGCAGCTTCGGGGGGAGAGAGACCCAGTACTTC
V: TRBV5-1
size: NA
length: 13
J: TRBJ2-5
D: TRBD2

CDR3: CASSLEASGRHTQYF
DNA: TGTGCCAGCAGCTTAGAAGCTAGCGGGAGACATACGCAGTATTTT
V: TRBV7-2
size: NA
length: 15
J: TRBJ2-3
D: TRBD2

CDR3: CASSRLAGTDTQYF
DNA: TGTGCCAGCTCACGACTAGCGGGCACAGATACGCAGTATTTT
V: TRBV18
size: NA
length: 14
J: TRBJ2-3
D: TRBD2

CDR3: CASSDPRLADTQYF
DNA: TGCGCCAGCAGCGATCCTCGACTAGCAGATACGCAGTATTTT
V: TRBV5-1
size: NA
length: 14
J: TRBJ2-3
D: NA

CDR3: CSVFEGAVDGYTF
DNA: TGCAGCGTTTTTGAGGGGGCGGTGGATGGCTACACCTTC
V: TRBV29-1
size: NA
length: 13
J: TRBJ1-2
D: TRBD1

CDR3: CASSGRQQSYEQYF
DNA: TGTGCCAGCAGCGGCCGACAACAATCCTACGAGCAGTACTTC
V: TRBV7-9
size: NA
length: 14
J: TRBJ2-7
D: NA

CDR3: CASSIDLQGMNTEAFF
DNA: TGTGCCAGTAGTATAGATCTTCAGGGGATGAACACTGAAGCTTTCTTT
V: TRBV19
size: NA
length: 16
J: TRBJ1-1
D: NA

CDR3: CASSLDPGSYEQYF
DNA: TGTGCCAGCAGCTTAGATCCAGGGTCCTACGAGCAGTACTTC
V: TRBV7-3
size: NA
length: 14
J: TRBJ2-7
D: NA

CDR3: CSVWLAGGKTGELFF
DNA: TGCAGCGTTTGGCTAGCGGGAGGTAAAACCGGGGAGCTGTTTTTT
V: TRBV29-1
size: NA
length: 15
J: TRBJ2-2
D: TRBD2

CDR3: CASRHPGQGVTGELFF
DNA: TGCGCCAGCAGGCATCCGGGACAGGGGGTCACCGGGGAGCTGTTTTTT
V: TRBV5-1
size: NA
length: 16
J: TRBJ2-2
D: TRBD1

CDR3: CASSQDSRDREKLFF
DNA: TGCGCCAGCAGCCAAGATTCGAGGGATCGTGAAAAACTGTTTTTT
V: TRBV4-3
size: few
length: 15
J: TRBJ1-4
D: NA

CDR3: CASSYSRQGNNEQFF
DNA: TGTGCCAGCAGTTACTCGAGGCAGGGAAACAATGAGCAGTTCTTC
V: TRBV6-5
size: NA
length: 15
J: TRBJ2-1
D: NA

CDR3: CASSQDPPLEGSYNSPLHF
DNA: TGCGCCAGCAGCCAAGATCCCCCACTGGAGGGCTCCTATAATTCACCCCTCCACTTT
V: TRBV4-1
size: NA
length: 19
J: TRBJ1-6
D: NA

CDR3: CATSRGTSGGGGELFF
DNA: TGTGCCACCAGCAGGGGGACTAGCGGGGGGGGCGGGGAGCTGTTTTTT
V: TRBV15
size: NA
length: 16
J: TRBJ2-2
D: TRBD2

CDR3: CATSRDLVAASNEQFF
DNA: TGTGCCACCAGCAGAGATTTAGTAGCGGCCAGCAATGAGCAGTTCTTC
V: TRBV15
size: few
length: 16
J: TRBJ2-1
D: NA

CDR3: CASSQGLVETQYF
DNA: TGTGCCAGCAGCCAAGGACTAGTAGAGACCCAGTACTTC
V: TRBV14
size: NA
length: 13
J: TRBJ2-5
D: NA

CDR3: CSAPIPGGSNYGYTF
DNA: TGCAGCGCACCTATTCCGGGGGGCAGTAACTATGGCTACACCTTC
V: TRBV29-1
size: NA
length: 15
J: TRBJ1-2
D: NA

CDR3: CASSLEVSNQPQHF
DNA: TGCGCCAGCAGTCTGGAGGTGAGCAATCAGCCCCAGCATTTT
V: TRBV4-3
size: NA
length: 14
J: TRBJ1-5
D: NA

CDR3: CASSQKQGRTDTQYF
DNA: TGCGCCAGCAGCCAAAAACAGGGGCGGACAGATACGCAGTATTTT
V: TRBV4-1
size: once
length: 15
J: TRBJ2-3
D: TRBD1

CDR3: CASSFNRASGANVLTF
DNA: TGTGCCAGCAGTTTCAACAGGGCCTCTGGGGCCAACGTCCTGACTTTC
V: TRBV28
size: NA
length: 16
J: TRBJ2-6
D: NA

CDR3: CASSVDDKVVWDTEAFF
DNA: TGTGCCAGCAGCGTAGATGACAAGGTCGTCTGGGACACTGAAGCTTTCTTT
V: TRBV9
size: NA
length: 17
J: TRBJ1-1
D: NA

CDR3: CASSSTGTSGSYEQYF
DNA: TGTGCCAGCAGCTCAACCGGGACTAGCGGATCCTACGAGCAGTACTTC
V: TRBV7-9
size: NA
length: 16
J: TRBJ2-7
D: TRBD2

CDR3: CASSYEGNTEAFF
DNA: TGTGCCAGCAGTTACGAGGGTAACACTGAAGCTTTCTTT
V: TRBV6-5
size: NA
length: 13
J: TRBJ1-1
D: NA

CDR3: CASSYPGGYTF
DNA: TGTGCCAGCAGTTACCCGGGGGGCTACACCTTC
V: TRBV6-5
size: NA
length: 11
J: TRBJ1-2
D: NA

CDR3: CASSQDWGGPADTQYF
DNA: TGTGCCAGCAGCCAAGATTGGGGGGGGCCCGCAGATACGCAGTATTTT
V: TRBV4-2
size: NA
length: 16
J: TRBJ2-3
D: NA